This entry lists 9 T cell receptor beta chains sequenced from one sample in a study of blood T cell repertoires in COVID-19. Using immunoSEQ multiplex PCR, the repertoire was profiled, and TCRdb retains in-frame clones only, with some absent. This table holds 300,000 to 400,000 clones, 80% to 90% found once. Input material: peripheral blood. The receptor set was obtained from a woman aged 60-75 years with COVID-19, enrolled during active disease.

The V and J genes are TRBV5-1 and TRBJ1-5; D call uncertain. Trimming shortened V by 5 bases and J by 7 bases, and 19 bases separated the two germline ends. The CDR3 is 15 residues long. Germline loops: CDR1 SGHRS, CDR2 YFSETQ. DNA for the CDR3: TGCGCCAGCAGTGTCGAGGGAGGCGGGTCACAGCCCCAGCATTTT. Translating it yields CASSVEGGGSQPQHF.

This chain's CDR3 is CASSPNQGGVYGYTF. For the CDR3, the DNA is TGTGCCAGCTCCCCTAACCAGGGAGGGGTCTATGGCTACACCTTC. The chain links TRBV18 to TRBJ1-2, with D maybe TRBD1 (5 bases). The germline gives CDR1 KGHSH, CDR2 LQKENI. Trimming took 6 bases from V and 4 from J, leaving 18 bases between them. This CDR3 has 15 amino acids.

The J gene is TRBJ1-4, the V gene TRBV7-8; the D gene is possibly TRBD1 (5 bases). Trimming removed 0 bases at V and 1 base at J, with 6 bases between. Germline CDR1 reads SGHVS; CDR2 reads FQNEAQ. This CDR3 contains 15 residues. The CDR3 loop reads CASSLARVTNEKLFF. The DNA for the CDR3 is TGTGCCAGCAGCTTAGCCAGGGTAACTAATGAAAAACTGTTTTTT.

CDR3 coding DNA: TGTGCCAGCAGCTTAGTCGAGCGGGAGCAGTACTTC. It encodes CASSLVEREQYF. The genes are TRBV7-9 and TRBJ2-7, with D possibly TRBD2 on 5 matching bases. Germline V gene data show CDR1 as SEHNR and CDR2 as FQNEAQ (reference sequence). Trimming took off 1 base at V and 7 bases at J, with 8 bases between the two ends. The CDR3 is 12 amino acids.

The chain has TRBV21-1 and TRBJ1-5; the table's D gene call, TRBD1, was not cross checked with the DNA. TRBV21-1 is given as a pseudogene. The CDR3 covers 13 residues. In DNA, the CDR3 is TGTGCCAGCAGCAAAAAAGGGGGACAGCCCCAGCATTTT. This codes for CASSKKGGQPQHF.

This chain links TRBV9 with TRBJ1-4; D gene ambiguous. Looked up from germline, CDR1 is SGDLS and CDR2 is YYNGEE. CDR3 size: 14 residues. V was clipped by 5 bases and J by 5 bases, with 13 bases between them. CDR3 nucleotide sequence: TGTGCCAGCAGTGCTGACGGACTGAATGAAAAACTGTTTTTT. Its protein is CASSADGLNEKLFF.

This sequence joins TRBV6-1 and TRBJ1-6; 7 bases line up with TRBD1. This CDR3 contains 19 residues. Germline lookup yields CDR1 MNHNS and CDR2 SASEGT. The V segment lost 3 bases and the J segment 10 bases; nucleotides outside the gene matches: 21. CDR3 bases: TGTGCCAGCAGTGACGTAGACAGGGATCGAGGATGGCTATTCTCACCCCTCCACTTT. Its translation is CASSDVDRDRGWLFSPLHF.

The V and J genes are TRBV18 and TRBJ1-1; no definite D call. Germline CDR1 and CDR2: KGHSH and LQKENI. Trimming stripped 1 base from V and 1 base from J, with 4 bases between. CDR3 length: 13 amino acids. CDR3 sequence reads: CASSPRANTEAFF. As DNA, the CDR3 is TGTGCCAGCTCACCACGCGCGAACACTGAAGCTTTCTTT.

The chain recombines TRBV18 with TRBJ2-7; D uncertain. The CDR3 has 13 amino acids. CDR1 and CDR2 (germline): KGHSH, LQKENI. Trimming stripped 3 bases from V and 0 bases from J, with 6 bases between. CDR3 sequence: CASSPTSSYEQYF. DNA of the CDR3: TGTGCCAGCTCACCGACAAGCTCCTACGAGCAGTACTTC.